The T cell receptor beta chain under discussion was sequenced for a study of blood T cells in healthy people across ages. Study-wide results and limits: PBMCs left unsorted prevented a conclusive naive versus antigen-experienced comparison. Higher diversity, along with more naive CD4+ cells, distinguished long-lived donors from aged donors.

Sample-barcoded 5' priming and a J-beta primer mix drove a second PCR of 7 to 11 cycles. Each CDR3 protein is one row after TCRdb ran MiXCR on the 5' RACE reads. The sample includes 650,000 to 1,000,000 distinct CDR3 sequences, under 40% seen only once; the top ten take over 10%. This clonotype was counted at least ten times. Its target is unknown. From germline, CDR1 is SGHTA and CDR2 FQGTGA. The CDR3 is 16 amino acids. V dropped 2 bases and J dropped 4; count of bases not matched to a gene: 6. The sample taken for sequencing was blood. The source is a man between 18 and 29 years old in good health. The gene calls are TRBV7-3 and TRBJ2-3; 10 nucleotides agree with TRBD1. The DNA of the CDR3 is TGTGCCAGCAGCTTACTCGGACAGGGGGTCTCAGATACGCAGTATTTT. Encoded protein: CASSLLGQGVSDTQYF.